This TCR beta chain was captured by sequencing in a study of blood T cell repertoires in COVID-19. Overall study: Samples taken during acute and convalescent COVID-19 were collected in the United States, Italy and Spain. Sample material is recorded as cDNA or gDNA derived from T cells, B-cell-depleted T cells, or PBMCs.

TCRdb's copy holds only in-frame clones and misses some; the assay was immunoSEQ multiplex PCR. The sample shows around 100,000 clones, 75% to 95% of them seen only once. This CDR3 has 14 amino acids. Trimming pared 6 bases from V and 1 base from J, leaving 9 bases between. From germline, CDR1 is MNHNY and CDR2 SVGAGI (reference sequence). V usage is TRBV6-6 and J usage is TRBJ2-2; D ambiguous. The source of this sequence is a man in his fifties or sixties with acute or convalescent COVID-19. Sequenced sample: peripheral blood. In nucleotides, the CDR3 is TGTGCCAGCAGACAAAACCTGAACACCGGGGAGCTGTTTTTT. Translation gives CASRQNLNTGELFF.